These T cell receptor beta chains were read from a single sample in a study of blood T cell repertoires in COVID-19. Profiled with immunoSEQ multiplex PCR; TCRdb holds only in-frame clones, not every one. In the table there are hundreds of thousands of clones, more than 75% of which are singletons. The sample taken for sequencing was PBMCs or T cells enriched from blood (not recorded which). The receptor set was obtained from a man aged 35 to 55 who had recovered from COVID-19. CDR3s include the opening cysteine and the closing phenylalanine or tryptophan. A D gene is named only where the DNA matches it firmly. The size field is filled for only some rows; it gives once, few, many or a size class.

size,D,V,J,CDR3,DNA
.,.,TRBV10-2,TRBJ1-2,CASSEWLGYQGYTF,TGCGCCAGCAGTGAGTGGCTCGGGTATCAGGGCTACACCTTC
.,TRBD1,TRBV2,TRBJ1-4,CASRARGLEKLFF,TGTGCCAGCAGGGCCAGGGGGCTTGAAAAACTGTTTTTT
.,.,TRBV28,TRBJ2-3,CASSTPGSTDTQYF,TGTGCCAGCAGTACCCCGGGAAGCACAGATACGCAGTATTTT
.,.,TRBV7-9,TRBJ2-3,CASSPLPSTDTQYF,TGTGCCAGCAGCCCTCTACCAAGCACAGATACGCAGTATTTT
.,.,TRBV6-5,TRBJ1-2,CASRLGGYYGYTF,TGTGCCAGCAGACTAGGAGGGTACTATGGCTACACCTTC
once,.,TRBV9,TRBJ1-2,CASSVEPGDYGYTF,TGTGCCAGCAGCGTAGAGCCAGGGGATTATGGCTACACCTTC
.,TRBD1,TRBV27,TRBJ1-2,CASRATGGWRYGYTF,TGTGCCAGCAGAGCTACAGGGGGGTGGCGCTATGGCTACACCTTC
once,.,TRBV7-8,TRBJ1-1,CASRAFLGEAFF,TGTGCCAGCAGGGCATTTCTCGGGGAAGCTTTCTTT
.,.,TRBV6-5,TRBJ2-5,CASNRVFRETQYF,TGTGCCAGCAACAGGGTTTTTCGCGAGACCCAGTACTTC
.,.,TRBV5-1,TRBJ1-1,CASSLQGSMNTEAFF,TGCGCCAGCAGCTTGCAGGGGAGCATGAACACTGAAGCTTTCTTT
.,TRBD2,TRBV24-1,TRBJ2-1,CATSDSLAGVLNEQFF,TGTGCCACCAGTGACTCCCTAGCGGGAGTCCTCAATGAGCAGTTCTTC
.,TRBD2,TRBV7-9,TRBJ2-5,CASSSWTSGGATETQYF,TGTGCCAGCAGCTCCTGGACTAGCGGGGGGGCCACAGAGACCCAGTACTTC
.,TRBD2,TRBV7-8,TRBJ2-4,CASSLPGTRPSPVTAKNIQYF,TGTGCCAGCAGCCTACCCGGGACTAGACCATCCCCCGTAACAGCCAAAAACATTCAGTACTTC
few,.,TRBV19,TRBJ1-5,CASREPGARQPQHF,TGTGCCAGTAGAGAACCAGGGGCCCGCCAGCCCCAGCATTTT
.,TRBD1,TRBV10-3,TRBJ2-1,CATGTGGFSSSYNEQFF,TGTGCCACCGGGACAGGGGGTTTTTCCAGCTCCTACAATGAGCAGTTCTTC
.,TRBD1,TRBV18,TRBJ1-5,CASSPGTGGIQPQHF,TGTGCCAGCTCACCAGGGACAGGGGGCATTCAGCCCCAGCATTTT
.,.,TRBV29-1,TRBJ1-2,CSGRSPGSYGYTF,TGCAGCGGGCGATCCCCAGGCAGCTATGGCTACACCTTC
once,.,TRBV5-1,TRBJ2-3,CASSRTGSADTQYF,TGCGCCAGCAGCAGAACAGGGTCGGCAGATACGCAGTATTTT
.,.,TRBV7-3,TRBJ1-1,CASSLTWQGGEAFF,TGTGCCAGCAGCTTAACGTGGCAGGGAGGTGAAGCTTTCTTT
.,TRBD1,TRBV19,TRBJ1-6,CASSPLRGQGDYNSPLHF,TGTGCCAGTAGTCCCTTAAGAGGACAGGGGGACTATAATTCACCCCTCCACTTT
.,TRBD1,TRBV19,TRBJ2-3,CASGRQGSTDTQYF,TGTGCCAGCGGCCGACAGGGGTCGACAGATACGCAGTATTTT
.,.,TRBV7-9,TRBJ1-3,CASSFLAGPFSGNTIYF,TGTGCCAGCAGCTTTCTGGCAGGTCCGTTCTCTGGAAACACCATATATTTT
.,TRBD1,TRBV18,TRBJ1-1,CASSQNPIGTDTEAFF,TGTGCCAGCTCCCAGAATCCGATTGGGACAGACACTGAAGCTTTCTTT
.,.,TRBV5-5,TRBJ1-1,CASSSTQAAGTEAFF,TGTGCCAGCAGCTCGACACAGGCAGCTGGCACTGAAGCTTTCTTT
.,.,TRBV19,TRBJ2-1,CASSMTTSYNEQFF,TGTGCCAGTAGTATGACTACGTCCTACAATGAGCAGTTCTTC
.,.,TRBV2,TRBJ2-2,CASTGTHTGELFF,TGTGCCAGCACCGGGACACACACCGGGGAGCTGTTTTTT
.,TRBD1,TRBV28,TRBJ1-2,CASRRTGDGYGYTF,TGTGCCAGCAGGAGGACAGGGGATGGCTATGGCTACACCTTC
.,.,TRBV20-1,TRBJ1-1,CSAAQGREAFF,TGCAGTGCGGCACAGGGCCGGGAAGCTTTCTTT
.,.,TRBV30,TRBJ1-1,CAWSLVTSGTEAFF,TGTGCCTGGAGTCTGGTAACCTCAGGCACTGAAGCTTTCTTT
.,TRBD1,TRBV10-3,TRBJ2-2,CAIRESDRGVTGELFF,TGTGCCATCAGAGAATCGGACAGGGGGGTCACCGGGGAGCTGTTTTTT
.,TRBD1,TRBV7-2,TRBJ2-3,CASSPTGVSTDTQYF,TGTGCCAGCAGCCCTACAGGGGTGAGCACAGATACGCAGTATTTT
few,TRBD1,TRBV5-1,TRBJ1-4,CASSLNRGDNEKLFF,TGCGCCAGCAGCTTAAACAGGGGGGATAATGAAAAACTGTTTTTT
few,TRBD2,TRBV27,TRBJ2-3,CARTSQAGGDTDTQYF,TGTGCCAGGACCTCTCAGGCGGGGGGGGACACAGATACGCAGTATTTT
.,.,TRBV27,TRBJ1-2,CASSLSGRRGYTF,TGTGCCAGCAGTTTATCGGGGCGTCGCGGCTACACCTTC
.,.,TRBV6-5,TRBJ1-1,CASSRDTMNTEAFF,TGTGCCAGCAGTAGGGACACTATGAACACTGAAGCTTTCTTT
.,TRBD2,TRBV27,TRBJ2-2,CASSLALRGGGAIGELFF,TGTGCCAGCAGTTTGGCCCTTCGTGGCGGGGGGGCGATCGGGGAGCTGTTTTTT
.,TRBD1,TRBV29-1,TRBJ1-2,CSAGQVPHSGYTF,TGCAGCGCCGGACAGGTCCCCCACTCTGGCTACACCTTC
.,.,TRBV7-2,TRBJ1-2,CASSLGGGGLVVGYTF,TGTGCCAGCAGCTTAGGCGGGGGCGGGCTGGTGGTTGGCTACACCTTC
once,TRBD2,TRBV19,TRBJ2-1,CASSIIAGGSNEQFF,TGTGCCAGTAGTATTATAGCGGGAGGGTCAAATGAGCAGTTCTTC
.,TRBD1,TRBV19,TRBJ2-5,CASRDRGQETQYF,TGTGCCAGTAGGGACAGGGGTCAAGAGACCCAGTACTTC
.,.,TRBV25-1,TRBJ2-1,CASSESPGGGNEQFF,TGTGCCAGCAGTGAATCGCCAGGGGGAGGCAATGAGCAGTTCTTC
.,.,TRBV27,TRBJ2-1,CASSLSRDEQFF,TGTGCCAGCAGTTTATCCCGTGATGAGCAGTTCTTC
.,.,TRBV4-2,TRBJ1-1,CASSLNWGDTEAFF,TGTGCCAGCAGCCTAAATTGGGGGGACACTGAAGCTTTCTTT
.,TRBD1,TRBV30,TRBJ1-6,CAWSARTGGHNSPLHF,TGTGCCTGGAGTGCTAGGACAGGGGGCCATAATTCACCCCTCCACTTT
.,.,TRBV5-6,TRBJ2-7,CASSSSYEQYF,TGTGCCAGCAGTAGCTCCTACGAGCAGTACTTC
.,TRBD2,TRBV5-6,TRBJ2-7,CASSLASGTQFSYEQYF,TGTGCCAGCAGCTTAGCTAGCGGGACTCAATTCTCCTACGAGCAGTACTTC
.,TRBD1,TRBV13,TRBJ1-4,CASSDGQGNEKLFF,TGTGCCAGCAGCGATGGACAGGGGAATGAAAAACTGTTTTTT
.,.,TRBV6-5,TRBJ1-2,CASSLFGGPYGYTF,TGTGCCAGCAGCTTGTTCGGGGGGCCCTATGGCTACACCTTC
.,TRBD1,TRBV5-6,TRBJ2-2,CASSGDRVPNTGELFF,TGTGCCAGCAGCGGCGACAGGGTCCCGAACACCGGGGAGCTGTTTTTT
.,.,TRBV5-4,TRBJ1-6,CASSQGTGSYNSPLHF,TGTGCCAGCAGCCAGGGGACGGGCTCCTATAATTCACCCCTCCACTTT
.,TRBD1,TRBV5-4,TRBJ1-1,CASSLFRGRTEAFF,TGTGCCAGCAGCTTGTTCAGGGGGAGGACTGAAGCTTTCTTT
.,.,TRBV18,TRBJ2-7,CASSGVAGRLPYEQYF,TGTGCCAGCTCAGGTGTGGCGGGGCGATTACCTTACGAGCAGTACTTC
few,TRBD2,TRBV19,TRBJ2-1,CASSFKREWDNEQFF,TGTGCCAGTAGTTTCAAGCGGGAATGGGACAATGAGCAGTTCTTC